This T cell receptor beta chain was retrieved from a study of T cells after posttransplantation cyclophosphamide. The CDR3 loop spans 18 amino acids. V lost 5 bases to trimming and J lost 5 bases; unmatched junction nucleotides: 15. Germline V gene lookup returns CDR1 KGHDR and CDR2 SFDVKD. This clone was seen a handful of times. TCRdb keeps only in-frame clones here, not all; method: immunoSEQ multiplex PCR. Listed here are around 35,000 clones without any singletons, the top ten holding about 7%. Sequenced input: PBMCs. The chain combines TRBV24-1 with TRBJ1-1; TRBD1 agrees at 11 bases. This TCR was sampled from a woman aged 45-60 years in good health and a related stem cell transplant donor. CDR3 region: CATSAAWGQGVKGTEAFF. CDR3 sequence (DNA): TGTGCCACCAGTGCCGCCTGGGGACAGGGGGTCAAAGGGACTGAAGCTTTCTTT.